This T cell receptor (beta chain) was observed in a study of blood T cell repertoires in COVID-19. Across the whole study: Samples came from the United States, Italy and Spain, spanning acute and convalescent COVID-19.

The data were produced by immunoSEQ multiplex PCR, yet TCRdb's version contains in-frame clones alone and is incomplete. The repertoire consists of 95,000 to 150,000 clones, with around 82% occurring once and the leading ten covering about an eighth. Trimming cost V 5 bases and J 2 bases, with 10 bases left between them. This CDR3 has 12 amino acids. Germline-derived CDR1 and CDR2 are SQVTM and ANQGSEA. This receptor was obtained from a human donor in a cohort sampled during active COVID-19. The V call is TRBV29-1, the J call TRBJ2-7; D is unclear. Sequencing was carried out using peripheral blood. The CDR3 nucleotides are TGCAGCGTTCGGGTCAGCACCTACGAGCAGTACTTC. Protein product: CSVRVSTYEQYF.